Many counts were recorded for the clone carrying this TCR beta chain. The antigen remains unidentified. This sample stems from a study of T-cell reconstitution after alpha-beta-depleted transplantation in children. Study outcomes and limitations: Two months or so post-transplant, alpha-beta T cells reportedly derived from several hundred expanded graft clones.

Losses at the gene ends were 4 bases for V and 0 bases for J; bases not matched to a gene: 6. In germline, CDR1 is SGHTA, CDR2 FQGNSA. This CDR3 comprises 15 residues. Unique molecular identifiers were used to barcode this TCRbeta library. TCRdb re-analysed the PCR reads in MiXCR, keeping a single row per CDR3 protein. The table includes 200,000 to 250,000 distinct CDR3 sequences, 9.5% to 13% detected once. This chain joins TRBV7-2 and TRBJ2-7; TRBD2 matches at 7 bases. The sequenced sample was PBMCs, obtained before TCRalphabeta/CD19-depleted stem cell transplant. The TCR was taken from a child younger than two with acute myeloid leukemia, due to receive a stem cell transplant. The CDR3 is CASSSLAASSYEQYF. CDR3 coding DNA: TGTGCCAGCAGCTCGCTAGCGGCCTCCTCCTACGAGCAGTACTTC.